The rows below give T cell receptor beta chains drawn from one sample of a study of PD-L1 blockade in urothelial cancer. The repertoire was sequenced with immunoSEQ multiplex PCR; TCRdb's copy has only in-frame clones and lacks some. The table lists under 95,000 clones, about 83% of them singletons, with under 15% in the top ten. The source was PBMCs, collected around atezolizumab (anti-PD-L1) treatment. These receptors were obtained from a man aged 55 to 70 with urothelial cancer. CDR3s include the opening cysteine and the closing phenylalanine or tryptophan. A D gene is named only where the DNA matches it firmly. Clone size is stated in some rows and not others, as once, few, many or a class when expanded.

j_call v_call clone_size d_call cdr3_aa cdr3_nt
TRBJ1-2 TRBV27 - - CAEGVSSYGYTF TGTGCCGAGGGGGTTAGTAGCTATGGCTACACCTTC
TRBJ1-5 TRBV28 - - CASSLGLGYRQPQHF TGTGCCAGCAGTTTGGGGCTCGGGTACAGGCAGCCCCAGCATTTT
TRBJ2-1 TRBV6-6 - - CASSYSISYNEQFF TGTGCCAGCAGTTACTCCATTTCCTACAATGAGCAGTTCTTC
TRBJ2-1 TRBV14 - - CASSRQLNNEQFF TGTGCCAGCAGCCGCCAGTTAAACAATGAGCAGTTCTTC
TRBJ1-1 TRBV15 - - CATSVRDEAFF TGTGCCACGAGTGTGAGGGATGAAGCTTTCTTT
TRBJ2-1 TRBV6-5 once - CASSYSDGSSYNEQFF TGTGCCAGCAGTTACTCGGACGGGAGCTCCTACAATGAGCAGTTCTTC
TRBJ2-5 TRBV5-1 - TRBD1 CASSLEGNRGETQYF TGCGCCAGCAGCTTGGAAGGTAACAGGGGGGAGACCCAGTACTTC
TRBJ2-7 TRBV18 few TRBD1 CASSLSGTGGYEQYF TGTGCCAGCTCACTATCCGGGACAGGGGGCTACGAGCAGTACTTC
TRBJ2-7 TRBV7-2 - TRBD2 CASSPGLETYEQYF TGTGCCAGCAGCCCCGGACTAGAGACCTACGAGCAGTACTTC
TRBJ1-5 TRBV7-9 - TRBD1 CASSPPRTGSNQPQHF TGTGCCAGCAGCCCCCCAAGGACAGGGAGCAATCAGCCCCAGCATTTT
TRBJ2-2 TRBV30 - - CAWSVLRTLTTGELFF TGTGCCTGGAGTGTCCTTCGGACACTAACCACCGGGGAGCTGTTTTTT
TRBJ2-2 TRBV6-1 - TRBD2 CASTLSSGGAGELFF TGTGCCAGCACTTTGAGTAGCGGGGGTGCCGGGGAGCTGTTTTTT
TRBJ1-1 TRBV11-3 few TRBD1 CASSWDRAGTEAFF TGTGCCAGCAGCTGGGACAGGGCTGGGACTGAAGCTTTCTTT
TRBJ2-1 TRBV28 - TRBD2 CASTPGTSGRGYTYNEQFF TGTGCCAGCACCCCTGGGACTAGCGGGAGAGGTTACACCTACAATGAGCAGTTCTTC
TRBJ2-6 TRBV11-2 - TRBD1 CASSLDRAGGSGANVLTF TGTGCCAGCAGCTTAGATCGGGCAGGGGGCTCTGGGGCCAACGTCCTGACTTTC
TRBJ1-1 TRBV9 - - CASSVQGRTEAFF TGTGCCAGCAGCGTACAGGGTCGCACTGAAGCTTTCTTT
TRBJ2-7 TRBV6-1 - - CASTRQGLYEQYF TGTGCCAGCACCAGACAGGGACTCTACGAGCAGTACTTC
TRBJ2-2 TRBV7-9 - - CASSSSPNTGELFF TGTGCCAGCAGCTCCAGTCCGAACACCGGGGAGCTGTTTTTT
TRBJ1-1 TRBV6-5 - - CASSYSGGGHEAFF TGTGCCAGCAGTTACTCTGGGGGAGGACATGAAGCTTTCTTT
TRBJ1-6 TRBV7-2 - - CASRVQGGNSPLHF TGTGCCAGCAGAGTACAGGGTGGTAATTCACCCCTCCACTTT
TRBJ2-5 TRBV15 once - CATSWATQETQYF TGTGCCACCAGCTGGGCTACCCAAGAGACCCAGTACTTC
TRBJ2-7 TRBV29-1 - - CSVTGTGAYEQYF TGCAGCGTGACCGGGACTGGGGCCTACGAGCAGTACTTC